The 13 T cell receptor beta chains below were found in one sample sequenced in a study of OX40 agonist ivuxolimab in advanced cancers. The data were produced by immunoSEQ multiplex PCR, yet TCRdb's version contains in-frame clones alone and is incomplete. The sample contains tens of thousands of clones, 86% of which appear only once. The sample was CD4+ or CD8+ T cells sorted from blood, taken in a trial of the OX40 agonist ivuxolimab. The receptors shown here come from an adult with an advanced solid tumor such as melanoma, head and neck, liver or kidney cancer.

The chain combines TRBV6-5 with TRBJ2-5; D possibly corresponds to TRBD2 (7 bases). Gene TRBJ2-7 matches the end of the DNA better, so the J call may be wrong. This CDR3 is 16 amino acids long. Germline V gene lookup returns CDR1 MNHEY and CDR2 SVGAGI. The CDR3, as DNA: TGTGCCAGCAGTTCAGAAGGGGGAGGGCGAATCTACGAGCAGTACTTC. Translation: CASSSEGGGRIYEQYF.

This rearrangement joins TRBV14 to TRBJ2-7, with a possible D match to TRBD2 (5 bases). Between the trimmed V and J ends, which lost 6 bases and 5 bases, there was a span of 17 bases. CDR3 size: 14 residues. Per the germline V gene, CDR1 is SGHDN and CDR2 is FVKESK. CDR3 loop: CASSPLTGIDEQYF. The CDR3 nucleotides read TGTGCCAGCAGTCCCCTTACGGGAATCGACGAGCAGTACTTC.

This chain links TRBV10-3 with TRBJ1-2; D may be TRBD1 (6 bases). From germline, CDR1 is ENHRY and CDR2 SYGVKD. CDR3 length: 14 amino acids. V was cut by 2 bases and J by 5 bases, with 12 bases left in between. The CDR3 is CAISEGGTNYGYTF. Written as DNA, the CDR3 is TGTGCCATCAGTGAGGGGGGGACAAATTATGGCTACACCTTC.

CDR3 in DNA: TGTGCCAGCACAACGGGCCTACTTTATGGCTACACCTTC. This encodes CASTTGLLYGYTF. The chain uses TRBV2 and TRBJ1-2; D is undetermined. Germline V gives CDR1 SNHLY, CDR2 FYNNEI. The CDR3 sequence is 13 residues long. V was pared by 7 bases and J by 5 bases, with 14 bases between. Combining the CDR3 with reference TRBV2 and TRBJ1-2 gives the whole variable domain EPEVTQTPSHQVTQMGQEVILRCVPISNHLYFYWYRQILGQKVEFLVSFYNNEISEKSEIFDDQFSVERPDGSNFTLKIRSTKLEDSAMYFCASTTGLLYGYTFGSGTRLTVV.

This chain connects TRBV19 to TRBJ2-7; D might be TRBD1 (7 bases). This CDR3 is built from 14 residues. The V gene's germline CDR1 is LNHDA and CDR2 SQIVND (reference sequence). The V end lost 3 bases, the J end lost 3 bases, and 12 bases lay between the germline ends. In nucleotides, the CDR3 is TGTGCCAGTAGTATCCTCCAGGGGGGCTACGAGCAGTACTTC. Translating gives CASSILQGGYEQYF.

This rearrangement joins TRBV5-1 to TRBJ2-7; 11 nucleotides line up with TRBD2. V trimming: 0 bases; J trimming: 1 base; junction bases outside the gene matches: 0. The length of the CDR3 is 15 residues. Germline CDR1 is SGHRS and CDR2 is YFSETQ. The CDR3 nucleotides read TGCGCCAGCAGCTTGGCTAGCGGGAGGTCCTACGAGCAGTACTTC. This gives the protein CASSLASGRSYEQYF.

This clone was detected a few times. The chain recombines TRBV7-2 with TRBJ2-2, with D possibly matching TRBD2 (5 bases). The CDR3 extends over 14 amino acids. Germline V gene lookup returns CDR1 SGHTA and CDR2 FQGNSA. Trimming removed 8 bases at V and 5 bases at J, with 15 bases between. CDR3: CASLDSDWTGELFF. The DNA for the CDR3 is TGTGCCAGCCTGGACTCGGATTGGACCGGGGAGCTGTTTTTT.

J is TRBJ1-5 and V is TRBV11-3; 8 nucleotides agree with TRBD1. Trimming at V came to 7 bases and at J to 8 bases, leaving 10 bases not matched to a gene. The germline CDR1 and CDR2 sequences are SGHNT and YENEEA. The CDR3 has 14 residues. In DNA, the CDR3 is TGTGCCAGCATCACAACAGGGGGGTTGGAGCCCCAGCATTTT. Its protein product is CASITTGGLEPQHF.

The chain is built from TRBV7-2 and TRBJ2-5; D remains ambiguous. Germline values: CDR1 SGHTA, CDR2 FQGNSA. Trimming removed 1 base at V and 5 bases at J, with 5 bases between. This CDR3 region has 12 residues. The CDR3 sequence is CASSLVAETQYF. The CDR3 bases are TGTGCCAGCAGCTTAGTAGCCGAGACCCAGTACTTC.

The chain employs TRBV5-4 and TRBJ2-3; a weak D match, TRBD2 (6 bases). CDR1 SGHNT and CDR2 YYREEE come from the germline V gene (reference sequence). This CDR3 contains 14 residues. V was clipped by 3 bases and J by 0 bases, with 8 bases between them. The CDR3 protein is CASSSGESTDTQYF. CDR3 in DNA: TGTGCCAGCAGCTCGGGAGAAAGCACAGATACGCAGTATTTT.

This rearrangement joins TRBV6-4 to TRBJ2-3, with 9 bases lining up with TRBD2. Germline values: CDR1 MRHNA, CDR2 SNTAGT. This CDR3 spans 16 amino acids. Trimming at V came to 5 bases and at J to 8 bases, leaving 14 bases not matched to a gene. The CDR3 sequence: CASSTVTSGARATQYF. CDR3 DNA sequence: TGTGCCAGCAGTACTGTGACTAGCGGAGCGAGGGCTACGCAGTATTTT.

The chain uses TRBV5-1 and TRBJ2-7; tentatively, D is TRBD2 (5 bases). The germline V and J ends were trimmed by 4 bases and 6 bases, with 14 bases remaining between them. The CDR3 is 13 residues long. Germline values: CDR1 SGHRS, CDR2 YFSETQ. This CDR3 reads CASSPAVDGEQYF. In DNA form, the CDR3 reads TGCGCCAGCAGCCCAGCGGTGGACGGCGAGCAGTACTTC.

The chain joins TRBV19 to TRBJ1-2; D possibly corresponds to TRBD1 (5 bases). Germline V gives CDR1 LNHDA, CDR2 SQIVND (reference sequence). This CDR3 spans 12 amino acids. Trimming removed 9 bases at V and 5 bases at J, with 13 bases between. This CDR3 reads CASSGAIYGYTF. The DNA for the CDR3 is TGTGCCAGCAGTGGGGCTATATATGGCTACACCTTC.